This TCR beta chain was sequenced for a study of blood T cell repertoires in COVID-19. Study-wide context: PBMCs, B-cell-depleted T cells, or T cells were the source of the cDNA or gDNA that made up the material.

The repertoire was sequenced with immunoSEQ multiplex PCR; TCRdb's copy has only in-frame clones and lacks some. The sample has 35,000 to 45,000 clones; about 90% are singletons. V dropped 7 bases and J dropped 7; count of bases not matched to a gene: 10. Germline loops: CDR1 LNHDA, CDR2 SQIVND (reference sequence). The CDR3 is 14 residues long. The gene calls are TRBV19 and TRBJ2-1; TRBD2 matches at 7 bases. Sequencing was carried out using peripheral blood. This TCR was sampled from a man aged 50 or older with active COVID-19. The CDR3 spells CASNPRGGWNEQFF. In nucleotides, the CDR3 is TGTGCCAGTAATCCCCGGGGAGGGTGGAATGAGCAGTTCTTC.